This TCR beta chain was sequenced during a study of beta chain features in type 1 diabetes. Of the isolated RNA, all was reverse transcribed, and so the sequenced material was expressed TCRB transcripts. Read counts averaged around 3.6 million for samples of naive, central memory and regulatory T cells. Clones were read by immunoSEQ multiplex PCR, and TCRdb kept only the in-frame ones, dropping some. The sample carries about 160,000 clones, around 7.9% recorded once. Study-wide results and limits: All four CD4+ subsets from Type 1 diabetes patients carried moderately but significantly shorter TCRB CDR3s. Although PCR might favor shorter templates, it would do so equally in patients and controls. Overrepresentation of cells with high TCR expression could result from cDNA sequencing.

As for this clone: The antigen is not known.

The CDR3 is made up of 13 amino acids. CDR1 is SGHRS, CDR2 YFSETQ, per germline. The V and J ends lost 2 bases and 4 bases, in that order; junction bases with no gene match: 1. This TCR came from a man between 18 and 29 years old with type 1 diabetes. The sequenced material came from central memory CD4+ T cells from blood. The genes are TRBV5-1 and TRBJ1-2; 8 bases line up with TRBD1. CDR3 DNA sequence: TGCGCCAGCAGCTTCGACAGGGGCTATGGCTACACCTTC. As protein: CASSFDRGYGYTF.